Below are 14 T cell receptor beta chains sequenced from a single sample in a study of shared clonotypes between healthy human individuals. TCRdb's table, derived via immunoSEQ multiplex PCR, lists solely in-frame clones and lacks some. The table has under 2,500,000 clones, approximately 96% seen once. Sample: naive CD4+ T cells sorted from blood. Subset in this sample: CD45RA+ positively selected. These receptors were obtained from a man aged 18 to 35 in good health.

V is TRBV27 and J is TRBJ2-5; D is possibly TRBD1 or TRBD2 (5 bases each). The germline gives CDR1 MNHEY, CDR2 SMNVEV (reference sequence). V was pared by 3 bases and J by 5 bases, with 13 bases between. The CDR3 consists of 14 residues. The CDR3 bases are TGTGCCAGCAGTTTCCTGGGGGTTGGGGAGACCCAGTACTTC. Its translation is CASSFLGVGETQYF.

V and J are TRBV11-2 and TRBJ2-4; D uncertain. Trimming left V 4 bases short and J 3 bases short, with 4 bases between. Germline CDR1 and CDR2: SGHAT and FQNNGV. The CDR3 has 12 residues. The CDR3 reads CASSSRKNIQYF. In DNA, the CDR3 is TGTGCCAGCAGCTCACGCAAAAACATTCAGTACTTC.

The gene calls are TRBV10-1 and TRBJ1-1, with TRBD1 identical over 9 bases. Germline V lookup: CDR1 WNHNN, CDR2 SYGVQD (reference sequence). The CDR3 runs 12 residues. With V trimmed by 8 bases and J by 8 bases, 6 bases remained unmatched. CDR3 amino acids: CASAPGTGEAFF. For the CDR3, the DNA is TGCGCCAGCGCCCCCGGGACAGGGGAAGCTTTCTTT.

The chain is built from TRBV5-1 and TRBJ2-5, with D tentatively TRBD2 (6 bases). The germline V gene has CDR1 SGHRS and CDR2 YFSETQ. The length of the CDR3 is 12 residues. V lost 6 bases, J lost 4 bases, and 10 bases lay in between. The CDR3 sequence is CASTPGGETQYF. The CDR3 region has the DNA TGCGCCAGCACCCCCGGGGGAGAGACCCAGTACTTC.

This chain links TRBV7-2 with TRBJ1-1; 7 bases agree with TRBD1. Germline values: CDR1 SGHTA, CDR2 FQGNSA. The CDR3 is made up of 14 amino acids. After removal of 3 bases from V and 8 bases from J, the junction contained 9 bases not matched to a gene. The CDR3 sequence: CASSFPLRQGEAFF. The CDR3 coding sequence is TGTGCCAGCAGCTTCCCCCTCCGACAGGGAGAAGCTTTCTTT.

In regard to this clone: In the same sample, other DNA sequences code for this CDR3. V and J are TRBV10-3 and TRBJ2-1, with D perhaps assigned TRBD1 or TRBD2 (6 bases each). The CDR3 contains 15 residues. Per the germline V gene, CDR1 is ENHRY and CDR2 is SYGVKD. V lost 0 bases and J lost 2, with 8 bases in between. CDR3 nucleotides: TGTGCCATCAGTGAGTCAGGGGGGCCCTACAATGAGCAGTTCTTC. Its protein is CAISESGGPYNEQFF.

This chain uses TRBV27 with TRBJ1-5; 7 positions match TRBD1. This CDR3 is 14 amino acids long. Germline CDR1 MNHEY, CDR2 SMNVEV (reference sequence). The J segment lost 7 bases and the V segment lost 3 bases, leaving 6 bases of the junction unmatched. The CDR3 reads CASSFRGLGQPQHF. The DNA for the CDR3 is TGTGCCAGCAGTTTTAGGGGGCTAGGACAGCCCCAGCATTTT.

V usage is TRBV5-8 and J usage is TRBJ1-1, with a weak D call TRBD1 (6 bases). Germline V CDR1 and CDR2: SGHTS, YDEGEE. The CDR3 runs to 15 residues. The V gene lost 5 bases and the J gene lost 3 bases, with 17 bases spanning the gap. Written as DNA, the CDR3 is TGTGCCAGCAGATCAAGGACAGCTCAGGACACTGAAGCTTTCTTT. Translated: CASRSRTAQDTEAFF.

The V call is TRBV9, the J call TRBJ1-2, with 7 positions matching TRBD1. Germline assignment: CDR1 SGDLS and CDR2 YYNGEE. V shed 3 bases and J 1 base; nucleotides not matched to a gene: 12. The CDR3 covers 17 residues. CDR3 DNA sequence: TGTGCCAGCAGCGGACACAGACAGGGCGGAGGTAACTATGGCTACACCTTC. Translated, it gives CASSGHRQGGGNYGYTF. Full variable domain (remainder filled in from reference TRBV9 and TRBJ1-2): DSGVTQTPKHLITATGQRVTLRCSPRSGDLSVYWYQQSLDQGLQFLIQYYNGEERAKGNILERFSAQQFPDLHSELNLSSLELGDSALYFCASSGHRQGGGNYGYTFGSGTRLTVV.

This clone was counted a single time. The chain employs TRBV6-5 and TRBJ2-7; TRBD2 is a possible D gene (6 bases). The CDR3 has 15 residues. Germline assignment: CDR1 MNHEY and CDR2 SVGAGI. The V end lost 5 bases, the J end lost 5 bases, and 19 bases lay between the germline ends. This chain's CDR3 is CASSPPGRSGHEQYF. CDR3 DNA: TGTGCCAGCAGTCCCCCGGGGAGGTCTGGTCACGAGCAGTACTTC.

V is TRBV19 and J is TRBJ1-1, with 8 bases lining up with TRBD1. The CDR3 is made up of 15 amino acids. CDR1 and CDR2 (germline): LNHDA, SQIVND (reference sequence). The V segment lost 7 bases and the J segment 0 bases; nucleotides outside the gene matches: 7. Here the CDR3 reads CASTAGGFMNTEAFF. The CDR3 nucleotides read TGTGCCAGTACCGCAGGGGGCTTCATGAACACTGAAGCTTTCTTT.

This sequence joins TRBV4-3 and TRBJ1-1; D may be TRBD1 (5 bases). Trimming left V 1 base short and J 5 bases short, with 14 bases between. Germline V gives CDR1 LGHNA, CDR2 YSLEER. The CDR3 length is 15 residues. The CDR3 DNA is TGCGCCAGCAGCCAAGGACAGCCAACATTGACTGAAGCTTTCTTT. Translation: CASSQGQPTLTEAFF.

The J gene is TRBJ1-2, the V gene TRBV29-1; D gene ambiguous. Germline CDR1 and CDR2: SQVTM and ANQGSEA. This CDR3 region has 14 residues. V was trimmed by 1 base and J by 5 bases, leaving 14 bases between them. The chain's CDR3 is CSVEAAAIGYGYTF. The CDR3 DNA follows: TGCAGCGTTGAAGCCGCAGCTATCGGATATGGCTACACCTTC.

The rearrangement joins TRBV30 to TRBJ2-1, with D possibly TRBD2 on 6 matching bases. This CDR3 region has 14 residues. The germline gives CDR1 GTSNPN, CDR2 SVGIG (reference sequence). Between the trimmed V and J ends, which lost 8 bases and 4 bases, there was a span of 18 bases. The CDR3 bases are TGTGCCGTCAAGGGGACTGTAGGGTACAATGAGCAGTTCTTC. It specifies CAVKGTVGYNEQFF.